This T cell receptor (beta chain) was recorded in a study of control samples from healthy donors and cancer patients. Here immunoSEQ multiplex PCR was the method, and the copy in TCRdb shows in-frame clones only, minus some. This table has 85,000 to 90,000 clones, about 88% appearing once. V was shortened by 6 bases and J by 7 bases, with 15 bases between the two germline ends. The CDR3 covers 13 residues. The chain employs TRBV12-3 or TRBV12-4 and TRBJ1-2, with D perhaps matching TRBD1 (5 bases). Sequencing used PBMCs. The clonotype comes from a woman aged 45-60 years with colorectal cancer. The CDR3 protein is CASRNSVGGGYTF. DNA for the CDR3: TGTGCCAGCAGAAACTCGGTGGGGGGTGGCTACACCTTC.